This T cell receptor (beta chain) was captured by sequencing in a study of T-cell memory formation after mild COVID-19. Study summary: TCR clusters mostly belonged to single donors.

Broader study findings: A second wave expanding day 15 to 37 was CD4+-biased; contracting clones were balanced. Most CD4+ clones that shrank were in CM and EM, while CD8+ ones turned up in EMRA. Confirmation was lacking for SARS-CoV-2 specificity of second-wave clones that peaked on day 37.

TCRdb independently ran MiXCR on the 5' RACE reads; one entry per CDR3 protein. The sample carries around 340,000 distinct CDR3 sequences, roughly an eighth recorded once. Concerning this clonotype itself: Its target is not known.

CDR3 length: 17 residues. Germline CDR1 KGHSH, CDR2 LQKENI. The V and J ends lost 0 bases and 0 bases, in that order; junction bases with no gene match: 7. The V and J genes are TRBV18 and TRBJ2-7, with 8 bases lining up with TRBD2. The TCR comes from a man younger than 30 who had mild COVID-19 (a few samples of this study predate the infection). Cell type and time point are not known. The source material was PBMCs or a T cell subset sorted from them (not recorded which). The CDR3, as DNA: TGTGCCAGCTCACCACCGAGCGGGGGCCGTAGCTCCTACGAGCAGTACTTC. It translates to CASSPPSGGRSSYEQYF. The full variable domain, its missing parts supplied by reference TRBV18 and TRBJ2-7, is NAGVMQNPRHLVRRRGQEARLRCSPMKGHSHVYWYRQLPEEGLKFMVYLQKENIIDESGMPKERFSAEFPKEGPSILRIQQVVRGDSAAYFCASSPPSGGRSSYEQYFGPGTRLTVT.